This TCR beta chain appears in the sequencing data of a study of graft-versus-host responses after intestinal transplantation. For the study at large: The study gave all recipients anti-thymocyte globulin induction, then tacrolimus and steroids for two to three years.

Study-wide findings and caveats: GvH clones turned up in recipient marrow; some had shown up first in ileum or blood. Individuals who had graft-donor T cell macrochimerism had allografts that showed high graft-versus-host to host-versus-graft clonal ratios.

Only in-frame clones appear in the TCRdb table, and some are missing; sequencing was by immunoSEQ multiplex PCR. The sample lists 95,000 to 130,000 clones; less than 95% were seen once. CDR3 length equals 14 residues. V lost 5 bases to trimming and J lost 6 bases, with 17 bases between them. From germline, CDR1 is LNHNV and CDR2 YYDKDF (reference sequence). On this clone: The antigen is undetermined.

This TCR was recovered from a human donor who received an intestinal transplant. This material consisted of unstimulated CD4+ T cells sorted from spleen or lymph node cells, taken before intestinal transplant. This sequence joins TRBV15 and TRBJ2-7, with D possibly matching TRBD1 (6 bases). DNA for the CDR3: TGTGCCACCAGCGCGCGACTAACAGGGACCGAGCAGTACTTC. Protein: CATSARLTGTEQYF.